This is a list of T cell receptor beta chains from one sample in a study of identical twins. MiXCR, applied by TCRdb to the 5' RACE reads, yields one record per CDR3 protein. The sample gives around 340,000 distinct CDR3 sequences, 9% to 15% of which show up once; around 7.2% is in the top ten. This sample was shared with a second study, whose subject was yellow fever vaccine responses in identical twins.

The sample taken for sequencing was CD8+ T cells sorted from blood. The receptors shown here come from a woman under 30 in good health. The CDR3 runs from the conserved cysteine through the conserved F or W. A D gene is named only where the DNA matches it firmly. Where a row states a size, it is once, few, many or the class of an expanded clone; other rows omit it.

cdr3_length	v_call	j_call	clone_size	d_call	cdr3_nt	cdr3_aa
14	TRBV4-1	TRBJ1-1	many	-	TGCGCCAGCAGCCGAGGACAGCTGAACACTGAAGCTTTCTTT	CASSRGQLNTEAFF
12	TRBV6-1	TRBJ2-5	-	-	TGTGCCAGCAGTGAAGATAGCCAGTATGTAGCCTTC	CASSEDSQYVAF
13	TRBV29-1	TRBJ2-7	many	-	TGCAGCGCCGCTGAGGGACTGTACTACGAGCAGTACTTC	CSAAEGLYYEQYF
15	TRBV5-1	TRBJ1-6	few	-	TGCGCCAGCAGTCTAGTCGAGGGAATTGGATCACCCCTCCACTTT	CASSLVEGIGSPLHF
16	TRBV14	TRBJ2-1	few	-	TGTGCCAGCAGCCAAGAATTCGGGGCTAGGATCAATGAGCAGTTCTTC	CASSQEFGARINEQFF
14	TRBV7-9	TRBJ1-2	-	TRBD1	TGTGCCAGCAGCTTACCCACAGGGGGAGAAGGCTACACCTTC	CASSLPTGGEGYTF
15	TRBV19	TRBJ2-3	-	TRBD2	TGTGCCAGTAGTCCTCGCGGGGGAGCTTTCGATACGCAGTATTTT	CASSPRGGAFDTQYF
15	TRBV5-1	TRBJ2-2	-	-	TGCGCCAGCAGCTTATTCCCAGGTAGCCCCGAGGAGCTGTTTTTT	CASSLFPGSPEELFF
14	TRBV3-1	TRBJ1-4	few	-	TGTGCCAGCAGCCACGGAGTAGGAGATGAAAAACTGTTTTTT	CASSHGVGDEKLFF
16	TRBV25-1	TRBJ2-3	many	TRBD1	TGTGCCAGCAGTGAGGAAAGACAGGGGCATACAGATACGCAGTATTTT	CASSEERQGHTDTQYF
15	TRBV24-1	TRBJ2-3	few	-	TGTGCCACCAGTGAGCGGGACCTGCGGACAGATACGCAGTATTTT	CATSERDLRTDTQYF
14	TRBV21-1	TRBJ1-5	many	-	TGTGCCAGCAGCAATGGGAGGGTCAATCAGCCCCAGCATTTT	CASSNGRVNQPQHF
17	TRBV27	TRBJ2-5	-	TRBD1	TGTGCCAGCAGCGCCCCTATGGGACAGGGAGGACGAGAGACCCAGTACTTC	CASSAPMGQGGRETQYF
13	TRBV27	TRBJ1-5	-	-	TGTGCCAGCAGTTTTGGTCTGAGTCAGCCCCAGCATTTT	CASSFGLSQPQHF
14	TRBV9	TRBJ1-2	once	-	TGTGCCAGCAGCGTAGTCGCGGGGGGGGATGGCTACACCTTC	CASSVVAGGDGYTF
13	TRBV11-3	TRBJ2-2	-	-	TGTGCCAGCAAGTCTGCGAACACCGGGGAGCTGTTTTTT	CASKSANTGELFF
12	TRBV12-3/TRBV12-4	TRBJ1-2	few	TRBD1	TGTGCCAGCAGTATCGACAGGGTTGGCTACACCTTC	CASSIDRVGYTF
15	TRBV9	TRBJ2-3	few	-	TGTGCCAGTAGTCCCGAGGGTGTTAGCAGGGATACGCAGTATTTT	CASSPEGVSRDTQYF
14	TRBV15	TRBJ2-3	-	TRBD1	TGTGCCACCCTCGACAGGGGGCTAGGAGATACGCAGTATTTT	CATLDRGLGDTQYF
16	TRBV6-1	TRBJ1-2	few	TRBD1	TGTGCCAGCAGTGAATGGGACAGAAGTCTCATCTATGGCTACACCTTC	CASSEWDRSLIYGYTF